A single sample is the source of the 23 T cell receptor beta chains below, sequenced in a study of human T cells and chemical hapten exposure. TCRdb fed the RACE reads into MiXCR, producing one record per CDR3 protein. Altogether more than 80,000 distinct CDR3 sequences are present, under 14% being singletons, with the ten largest covering more than 3%. As for time point: patch test 3, about 24 weeks after DPC sensitization. Treatment defined: therapeutic diphenylcyclopropenone sensitization with weekly scalp DPC. Sequenced here: whole blood, sampled in connection with sensitization to the hapten diphenylcyclopropenone (DPC). Receptors were obtained from a woman aged 50 to 60 with alopecia areata. Some clones in this sample may be carry-over from other donors' samples.

This clonotype has at least ten counts. The J gene is TRBJ1-5, the V gene TRBV12-3 or TRBV12-4, with D possibly being TRBD1 (5 bases). V was trimmed by 5 bases and J by 4 bases, leaving 15 bases between them. CDR3 length: 15 residues. CDR3 region: CASSNPGQPNQPQHF. CDR3 DNA: TGTGCCAGCAGTAATCCAGGGCAGCCTAATCAGCCCCAGCATTTT.

The J gene is TRBJ2-7, the V gene TRBV5-6; 9 bases match TRBD2. The CDR3 has 16 amino acids. CDR1 SGHDT and CDR2 YYEEEE come from the germline V gene. Unmatched junction bases numbered 12, after V lost 2 bases and J lost 6 bases. In DNA form, the CDR3 reads TGTGCCAGCAGCTTACTGGCTAGCGGGACGGCCGGCGAGCAGTACTTC. It yields the protein CASSLLASGTAGEQYF. The entire variable domain, with the rest obtained from reference TRBV5-6 and TRBJ2-7, is as follows: DAGVTQSPTHLIKTRGQQVTLRCSPKSGHDTVSWYQQALGQGPQFIFQYYEEEERQRGNFPDRFSGHQFPNYSSELNVNALLLGDSALYLCASSLLASGTAGEQYFGPGTRLTVT.

The sample holds a few counts of this clonotype. V is TRBV7-3 and J is TRBJ2-1; TRBD2 matches at 12 bases. The CDR3 extends over 15 amino acids. Per the germline V gene, CDR1 is SGHTA and CDR2 is FQGTGA. Trimming took 7 bases from V and 2 from J; bases not matched to a gene: 3. This CDR3 is CASTLAGGPYNEQFF. DNA of the CDR3: TGTGCCAGCACCCTAGCGGGAGGGCCCTACAATGAGCAGTTCTTC.

With respect to this clonotype: Relative to the germline gene, one junction end is altered; a read error may explain this. The rearrangement uses TRBV5-1 and TRBJ2-2; no reliable D call. CDR1 SGHRS and CDR2 YFSETQ come from the germline V gene. The CDR3 extends over 14 amino acids. CDR3 bases: TGCGCCTGCAGTCTCGACACAAACACCGGGGAGCTGTTTTTT. Translating gives CACSLDTNTGELFF.

This clonotype was seen repeatedly, ten times or more. The chain links TRBV18 to TRBJ2-2, with D unclear. In germline, CDR1 is KGHSH, CDR2 LQKENI. The CDR3 spans 14 residues. Trimming removed 3 bases from V and 3 bases from J, with 8 bases in between. The CDR3 DNA reads TGTGCCAGCTCACCGGACGGATACACCGGGGAGCTGTTTTTT. The encoded protein is CASSPDGYTGELFF.

This clonotype has at least ten counts. The rearrangement uses TRBV7-9 and TRBJ2-7; 12 bases align to TRBD1. The CDR3 spans 18 residues. V trimming: 2 bases; J trimming: 3 bases; junction bases outside the gene matches: 11. Germline CDR1 and CDR2: SEHNR and FQNEAQ (reference sequence). The CDR3 sequence is CASSLPGTGGGNNYEQYF. The CDR3 coding sequence is TGTGCCAGCAGCTTACCCGGGACAGGGGGCGGTAACAACTACGAGCAGTACTTC.

This clonotype was seen repeatedly, ten times or more. The chain links TRBV21-1 to TRBJ2-2; the table's D gene call, TRBD2, was not cross checked with the DNA. TRBV21-1 is reported as a pseudogene. CDR3 length: 20 amino acids. The CDR3 protein is CASSIRTSGRPSPNTGELFF. The CDR3 region has the DNA TGTGCCAGCAGCATAAGGACTAGCGGGAGGCCCTCTCCAAACACCGGGGAGCTGTTTTTT.

This clonotype was picked up many times. The rearrangement uses TRBV29-1 and TRBJ2-1, with D possibly TRBD2 on 5 matching bases. This CDR3 has 14 amino acids. Germline V gene data show CDR1 as SQVTM and CDR2 as ANQGSEA. Trimming took 1 base from V and 1 from J, leaving 8 bases between them. The CDR3 DNA follows: TGCAGCGTTGAAGCGGGGATTTCCTACAATGAGCAGTTCTTC. It translates to CSVEAGISYNEQFF.

This clonotype was counted ten times or more. This chain joins TRBV23-1 and TRBJ2-3; 7 nucleotides line up with TRBD1. TRBV23-1 is assigned to the ORF class and has an uncertain function. There are 16 residues in the CDR3. J was trimmed by 1 base and V by 0 bases; bases with no gene match: 4. This CDR3 is CASSQSGTVGTDTQYF. In DNA form, the CDR3 reads TGCGCCAGCAGTCAATCGGGGACAGTTGGCACAGATACGCAGTATTTT.

Many counts were recorded for this clonotype. This chain links TRBV2 with TRBJ1-5; weak D call: TRBD1 (6 bases). Trimming took 7 bases from V and 3 from J, leaving 13 bases between them. The CDR3 runs 14 residues. In germline, CDR1 is SNHLY, CDR2 FYNNEI. The CDR3 region has the DNA TGTGCCAGCACCCGGCAGGGGTTCAATCAGCCCCAGCATTTT. Protein sequence: CASTRQGFNQPQHF.

This clonotype was observed a handful of times. This chain connects TRBV6-6 to TRBJ2-1; D possibly matches TRBD1 or TRBD2 (5 bases each). The CDR3 spans 15 residues. Trimming shortened V by 6 bases and J by 0 bases, and 12 bases separated the two germline ends. Germline CDR1 and CDR2: MNHNY and SVGAGI (reference sequence). CDR3 coding DNA: TGTGCCAGCAGCCCCGCAGGGAGCTCCTACAATGAGCAGTTCTTC. It specifies CASSPAGSSYNEQFF.

The chain carries TRBV11-2 and TRBJ2-1; TRBD2 aligns across 11 bases. The CDR3 is made up of 15 amino acids. The trim removed 3 bases at V and 3 bases at J, leaving 1 base unmatched. Germline V gives CDR1 SGHAT, CDR2 FQNNGV. The DNA for the CDR3 is TGTGCCAGCAGCTTCGGGACTAGCGGCTACAATGAGCAGTTCTTC. As protein: CASSFGTSGYNEQFF.

This clonotype was counted many times. The chain carries TRBV20-1 and TRBJ1-3; D is possibly TRBD1 (6 bases). V lost 1 base, J lost 11 bases, and 15 bases lay in between. The CDR3 has 13 residues. Germline V gene data show CDR1 as DFQATT and CDR2 as SNEGSKA (reference sequence). The CDR3 region is CSARVSGAPAIYF. CDR3 nucleotides: TGCAGTGCTAGAGTCTCAGGGGCGCCGGCCATATATTTT.

The rearrangement links TRBV20-1 to TRBJ2-7; 7 bases fit TRBD2. Germline V gives CDR1 DFQATT, CDR2 SNEGSKA (reference sequence). J lost 0 bases, V lost 0 bases, and 8 bases had no gene match. The CDR3 is made up of 16 amino acids. In DNA form, the CDR3 reads TGCAGTGCTAGAGATCTCGCTAGCGGCTACTCCTACGAGCAGTACTTC. Amino acids: CSARDLASGYSYEQYF.

In its sample, this clonotype was seen many times. The V gene is TRBV7-3, the J gene TRBJ2-5, with D unclear. The CDR3 spans 13 residues. The V and J ends lost 1 base and 2 bases respectively, with 5 bases between them. Germline-derived CDR1 and CDR2 are SGHTA and FQGTGA. The CDR3 DNA follows: TGTGCCAGCAGCTTAAATGTACAAGAGACCCAGTACTTC. It encodes CASSLNVQETQYF.

The gene calls are TRBV9 and TRBJ2-3, with 10 positions matching TRBD2. The CDR3 sequence is 15 residues long. Germline V gene lookup returns CDR1 SGDLS and CDR2 YYNGEE. The J segment lost 6 bases and the V segment lost 3 bases, leaving 7 bases of the junction unmatched. The CDR3 region is CASSALAGGGDTQYF. The CDR3 DNA reads as TGTGCCAGCAGCGCTTTAGCGGGAGGAGGGGATACGCAGTATTTT. Variable domain in full (rest from reference TRBV9 and TRBJ2-3): DSGVTQTPKHLITATGQRVTLRCSPRSGDLSVYWYQQSLDQGLQFLIQYYNGEERAKGNILERFSAQQFPDLHSELNLSSLELGDSALYFCASSALAGGGDTQYFGPGTRLTVL.

This clonotype was seen at least ten times. The genes are TRBV30 and TRBJ2-1, with TRBD2 matching 10 bases. Germline V gene data show CDR1 as GTSNPN and CDR2 as SVGIG (reference sequence). With V trimmed by 6 bases and J by 1 base, 9 bases remained unmatched. This CDR3 has 16 residues. CDR3 residues: CACSGRWTLSYNEQFF. Here the CDR3 DNA reads TGTGCCTGTAGCGGGAGGTGGACATTGTCCTACAATGAGCAGTTCTTC. The variable domain in full, with the rest retrieved from reference TRBV30 and TRBJ2-1, is SQTIHQWPATLVQPVGSPLSLECTVEGTSNPNLYWYRQAAGRGLQLLFYSVGIGQISSEVPQNLSASRPQDRQFILSSKKLLLSDSGFYLCACSGRWTLSYNEQFFGPGTRLTVL.

This clonotype was seen repeatedly, ten times or more. The chain has TRBV29-1 and TRBJ2-1; tentative D call: TRBD1 (6 bases). Germline CDR1 and CDR2: SQVTM and ANQGSEA. The CDR3 spans 16 residues. Trimming shortened V by 1 base and J by 4 bases, and 17 bases separated the two germline ends. CDR3 sequence: CSVEVGTSGTYNEQFF. The CDR3 DNA reads TGCAGCGTTGAAGTAGGGACATCCGGGACATACAATGAGCAGTTCTTC.

The sample holds many counts of this clonotype. This chain connects TRBV10-3 to TRBJ1-6, with D possibly matching TRBD1 (6 bases). Germline V CDR1 and CDR2: ENHRY, SYGVKD. V was pared by 4 bases and J by 7 bases, with 14 bases between. The CDR3 sequence is 15 residues long. The CDR3 spells CAISGQGRENSPLHF. The CDR3 nucleotides read TGTGCCATCAGTGGGCAGGGGCGGGAGAATTCACCCCTCCACTTT.

This clonotype was picked up a small number of times. This chain links TRBV18 with TRBJ2-5; no definite D call. Germline loops: CDR1 KGHSH, CDR2 LQKENI. V was cut by 3 bases and J by 3 bases, with 8 bases left in between. The CDR3 is 13 residues long. The CDR3 sequence: CASSPPNKETQYF. The DNA of the CDR3 is TGTGCCAGCTCACCCCCAAACAAAGAGACCCAGTACTTC. Full variable domain (remainder filled in from reference TRBV18 and TRBJ2-5): NAGVMQNPRHLVRRRGQEARLRCSPMKGHSHVYWYRQLPEEGLKFMVYLQKENIIDESGMPKERFSAEFPKEGPSILRIQQVVRGDSAAYFCASSPPNKETQYFGPGTRLLVL.

The chain joins TRBV29-1 to TRBJ1-1; TRBD1 might be the D (6 bases). The V gene's germline CDR1 is SQVTM and CDR2 ANQGSEA. CDR3 length equals 13 residues. Trimming removed 1 base at V and 4 bases at J, with 10 bases between. DNA of the CDR3: TGCAGCGTTGAAGTGGGGGGCGGCACTGAAGCTTTCTTT. Protein: CSVEVGGGTEAFF.

This clonotype was seen more than once but under ten times. The genes are TRBV14 and TRBJ1-1; 7 bases map to TRBD1. The germline V gene encodes CDR1 SGHDN and CDR2 FVKESK. The J segment lost 2 bases and the V segment lost 1 base, leaving 10 bases of the junction unmatched. The CDR3 spans 17 residues. CDR3 region: CASSQARQGPTNTEAFF. The CDR3 DNA reads TGTGCCAGCAGCCAAGCCAGACAGGGTCCTACCAACACTGAAGCTTTCTTT.

This clonotype was detected only a few times. The chain uses TRBV20-1 and TRBJ1-3, with D hard to call. In germline, CDR1 is DFQATT, CDR2 SNEGSKA (reference sequence). V was cut by 3 bases and J by 2 bases, with 11 bases left in between. The CDR3 consists of 14 residues. CDR3 in DNA: TGCAGTGCTAGCCCAGGCGGGGCTGGAAACACCATATATTTT. This translates into CSASPGGAGNTIYF.